Here is one TCR beta chain with its context. Its antigen is not known. This entry is derived from a study of vaccination and CD4 T cells after COVID-19. Study summary: Vaccinees got either two BNT162b2 doses or two mRNA-1273 doses. Post-vaccine sample collection happened at a median of approximately 74 days after dose two, ranging 14 to 241.

Oncomine TCR Beta short-read sequencing was applied to DNA from cultured CD4+ T cells. From the PCR reads, TCRdb called clonotypes with MiXCR, one entry per CDR3 protein. The repertoire holds roughly 22,000 distinct CDR3 sequences, with about 30% as singletons. Study observations and caveats: Spike mono-reactive clones accounted for 304 of the 307 vaccine-specific clones found in convalescent patients.

Treatment of the sample: roughly 11-day PBMC culture with coronavirus spike peptide pools or control peptides (ViraFEST assay). Peptide-pool expansion of antigen-specific T cells preceded TCR sequencing in ViraFEST. Germline V gene data show CDR1 as SGHTA and CDR2 as FQGNSA. This CDR3 spans 15 amino acids. Trimming removed 1 base at V and 8 bases at J, with 15 bases between. V and J are TRBV7-2 and TRBJ2-1; D is possibly TRBD1 or TRBD2 (5 bases each). Sequencing input: cultured CD4+ T cells from blood. This receptor was obtained from a human donor with COVID-19. CDR3 in amino acids: CASSLDGATGDEQFF. For the CDR3, the DNA is TGTGCCAGCAGCTTAGACGGGGCCACTGGGGATGAGCAGTTCTTC.